The rows below give T cell receptor beta chains drawn from one sample of a study of T cells of healthy individuals. TCRdb called the 5' RACE reads again in MiXCR, with one record for every CDR3 protein. The table shows about 96,000 distinct CDR3 sequences, with roughly a sixth occurring only once. Receptors were obtained from a human donor in good health. Both conserved end residues are trimmed from each CDR3.

CDR3 protein,J gene,V gene
SGPSGRVTDTQY,TRBJ2-3,TRBV20-1
ASSRRQYNEKLF,TRBJ1-4,TRBV7-2
ASSPAGQGLSYEQY,TRBJ2-7,TRBV28
SVFVGLQGGTEAF,TRBJ1-1,TRBV29-1
ASSEGDRGGYGYT,TRBJ1-2,TRBV12-3/TRBV12-4
ASNVNNSPLH,TRBJ1-6,TRBV2
ASSQQLGVGTGELF,TRBJ2-2,TRBV7-9
ASSEVATSSGTGELF,TRBJ2-2,TRBV2
ASSVSGTDTQY,TRBJ2-3,TRBV7-9
SAGLSGVYEQY,TRBJ2-7,TRBV29-1
SAREVSNQPQH,TRBJ1-5,TRBV20-1
SARTLLGGRSNEQF,TRBJ2-1,TRBV20-1
ASSPRTGYAEQY,TRBJ2-7,TRBV14
ASSGSTGRQPQH,TRBJ1-5,TRBV2
SAERESTDTQY,TRBJ2-3,TRBV20-1
ASSETTNTGELF,TRBJ2-2,TRBV28
ATSATTESNQPQH,TRBJ1-5,TRBV24-1
ASSPLRDRVETQY,TRBJ2-5,TRBV28
SVHITGPMGYT,TRBJ1-2,TRBV20-1
ASSLVAGGKPEQF,TRBJ2-1,TRBV11-2
ASSASGGPNNEQF,TRBJ2-1,TRBV7-9
ASTMAGQALFGLH,TRBJ1-6,TRBV28
ASSQESPGGNTIY,TRBJ1-3,TRBV4-2
ASRWTENTGELF,TRBJ2-2,TRBV28
ASSLGGTTPTGELF,TRBJ2-2,TRBV11-3
ASSLVGGNHEQF,TRBJ2-1,TRBV7-9
ASSLASANTGELF,TRBJ2-2,TRBV6-6
ASSRGETTEAF,TRBJ1-1,TRBV11-1
ASSNVVGGFGELF,TRBJ2-2,TRBV6-5
ASSLISHPLCRVVGDNSPLH,TRBJ1-6,TRBV11-3
AISPGGDATQY,TRBJ2-5,TRBV10-3
ASSSSHQMNTEAF,TRBJ1-1,TRBV7-3
ASGFGTGVYEQY,TRBJ2-7,TRBV5-5
AIRDSGGARNEQF,TRBJ2-1,TRBV10-3
SASPADTQY,TRBJ2-3,TRBV20-1
ASRGDRGETQY,TRBJ2-5,TRBV2